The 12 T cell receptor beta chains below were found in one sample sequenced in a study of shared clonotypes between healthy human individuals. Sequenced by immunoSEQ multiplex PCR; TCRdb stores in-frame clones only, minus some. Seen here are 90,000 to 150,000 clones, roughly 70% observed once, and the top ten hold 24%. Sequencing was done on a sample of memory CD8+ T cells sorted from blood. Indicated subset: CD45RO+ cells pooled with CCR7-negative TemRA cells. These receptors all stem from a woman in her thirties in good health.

The CDR3 DNA reads TGTGCCAGCAGCTTAGGGAGGGGGCTGGACACCGGGGAGCTGTTTTTT. This encodes CASSLGRGLDTGELFF. The chain combines TRBV7-8 with TRBJ2-2, with a possible D match to TRBD1 (7 bases). CDR1 SGHVS and CDR2 FQNEAQ come from the germline V gene. The length of the CDR3 is 16 residues. The V and J ends lost 1 base and 3 bases respectively, with 12 bases between them.

The CDR3 bases are TGTGCCAGCGTAGGAGGAGGGTATAATTCACCCCTCCACTTT. Translated: CASVGGGYNSPLHF. The chain employs TRBV25-1 and TRBJ1-6, with unresolved D. This CDR3 has 14 residues. Trimming left V 8 bases short and J 4 bases short, with 12 bases between. CDR1 is MGHDK, CDR2 SYGVNS, per germline.

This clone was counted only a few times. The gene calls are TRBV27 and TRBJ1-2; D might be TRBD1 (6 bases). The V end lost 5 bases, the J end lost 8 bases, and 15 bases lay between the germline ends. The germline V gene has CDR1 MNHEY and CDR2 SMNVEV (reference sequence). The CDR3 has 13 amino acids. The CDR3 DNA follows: TGTGCCAGCAGTATCGACAGGCTGGGAGGCTACACCTTC. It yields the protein CASSIDRLGGYTF.

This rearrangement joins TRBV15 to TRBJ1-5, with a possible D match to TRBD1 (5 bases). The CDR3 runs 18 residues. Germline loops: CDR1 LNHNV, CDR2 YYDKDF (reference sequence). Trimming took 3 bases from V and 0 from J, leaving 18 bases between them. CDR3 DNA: TGTGCCACCAGCAGGGGGGACCACGGGGAAAATAGCAATCAGCCCCAGCATTTT. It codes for CATSRGDHGENSNQPQHF.

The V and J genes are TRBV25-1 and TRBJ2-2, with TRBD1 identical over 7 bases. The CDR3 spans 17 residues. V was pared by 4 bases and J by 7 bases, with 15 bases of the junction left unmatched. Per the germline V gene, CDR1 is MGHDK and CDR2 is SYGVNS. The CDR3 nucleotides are TGTGCCAGCAGTGCTCCATCCGGGACAGAACCCATCGGGGAGCTGTTTTTT. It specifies CASSAPSGTEPIGELFF.

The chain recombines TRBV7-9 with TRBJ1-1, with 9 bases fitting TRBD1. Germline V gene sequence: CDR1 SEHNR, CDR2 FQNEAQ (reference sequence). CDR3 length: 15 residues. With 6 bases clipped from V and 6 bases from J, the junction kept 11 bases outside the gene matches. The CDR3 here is CASRPPQGARAEAFF. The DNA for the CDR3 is TGTGCCAGCAGACCACCACAGGGGGCTCGCGCTGAAGCTTTCTTT.

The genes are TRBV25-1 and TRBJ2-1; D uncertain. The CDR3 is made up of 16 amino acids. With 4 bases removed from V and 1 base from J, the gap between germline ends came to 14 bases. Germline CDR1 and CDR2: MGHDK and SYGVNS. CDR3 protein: CASSGVAEASYNEQFF. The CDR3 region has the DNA TGTGCCAGCAGTGGGGTGGCGGAAGCTTCCTACAATGAGCAGTTCTTC.

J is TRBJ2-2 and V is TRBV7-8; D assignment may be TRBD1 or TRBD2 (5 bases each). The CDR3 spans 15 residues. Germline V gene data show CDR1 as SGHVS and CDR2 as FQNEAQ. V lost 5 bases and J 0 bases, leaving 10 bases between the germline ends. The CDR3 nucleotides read TGTGCCAGCAGCCTCGGGACCACGAACACCGGGGAGCTGTTTTTT. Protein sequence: CASSLGTTNTGELFF. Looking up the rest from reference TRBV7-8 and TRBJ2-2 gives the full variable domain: GAGVSQSPRYKVAKRGQDVALRCDPISGHVSLFWYQQALGQGPEFLTYFQNEAQLDKSGLPSDRFFAERPEGSVSTLKIQRTQQEDSAVYLCASSLGTTNTGELFFGEGSRLTVL.

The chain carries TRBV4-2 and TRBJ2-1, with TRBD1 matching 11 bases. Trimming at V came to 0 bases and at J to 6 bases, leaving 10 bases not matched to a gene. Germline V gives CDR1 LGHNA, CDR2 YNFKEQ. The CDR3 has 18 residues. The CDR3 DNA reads TGTGCCAGCAGCCAAGACTTAGGGGGACAGGGGGTTGGCAATGAGCAGTTCTTC. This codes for CASSQDLGGQGVGNEQFF.

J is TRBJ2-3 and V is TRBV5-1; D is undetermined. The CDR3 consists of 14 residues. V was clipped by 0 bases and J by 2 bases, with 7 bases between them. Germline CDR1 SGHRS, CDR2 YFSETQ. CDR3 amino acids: CASSLGRYTDTQYF. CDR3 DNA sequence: TGCGCCAGCAGCTTGGGACGATACACAGATACGCAGTATTTT.

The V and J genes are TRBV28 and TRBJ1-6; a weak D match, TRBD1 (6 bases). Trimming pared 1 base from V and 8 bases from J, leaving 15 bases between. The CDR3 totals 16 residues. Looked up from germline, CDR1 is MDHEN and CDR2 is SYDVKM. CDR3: CASSLFRWRGDSPLHF. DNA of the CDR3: TGTGCCAGCAGTTTATTCCGATGGAGGGGGGATTCACCCCTCCACTTT.

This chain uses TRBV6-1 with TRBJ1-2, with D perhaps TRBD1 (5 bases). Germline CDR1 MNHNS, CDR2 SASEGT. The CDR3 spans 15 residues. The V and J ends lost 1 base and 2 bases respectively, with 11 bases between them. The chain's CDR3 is CASSEGQGGNYGYTF. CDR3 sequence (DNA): TGTGCCAGCAGTGAAGGGCAGGGCGGAAACTATGGCTACACCTTC.